The rows below give T cell receptor beta chains drawn from one sample of a study of cytomegalovirus exposure and HLA in healthy donors. TCRdb keeps only in-frame clones here, not all; method: immunoSEQ multiplex PCR. This sample has about 220,000 clones, with 76% found just once. Specimen: PBMCs. These receptors were obtained from a man aged 18 to 35 in good health and CMV-seronegative. CDR3s include the opening cysteine and the closing phenylalanine or tryptophan. The D gene is left open where the match is weak. The size of a clone is reported for some rows only, either as once, few or many, or as a class for expanded clones.

clone size	V gene	J gene	D gene	CDR3 length	CDR3 protein	CDR3 DNA
NA	TRBV4-1	TRBJ1-3	NA	13	CASSQVQGNTIYF	TGCGCCAGCAGCCAAGTTCAGGGAAACACCATATATTTT
NA	TRBV10-3	TRBJ2-3	NA	12	CATRETLDTQYF	TGTGCCACCCGAGAAACCCTAGATACGCAGTATTTT
NA	TRBV30	TRBJ2-5	NA	14	CAWSVPRAHETQYF	TGTGCCTGGAGTGTCCCGAGGGCCCACGAGACCCAGTACTTC
NA	TRBV19	TRBJ2-2	NA	17	CASSAPSGRGRTGELFF	TGTGCCAGTAGTGCCCCATCGGGGAGAGGGCGGACCGGGGAGCTGTTTTTT
NA	TRBV6-1	TRBJ1-3	NA	13	CASSEDRGNTIYF	TGTGCCAGCAGTGAAGACAGGGGAAACACCATATATTTT
NA	TRBV29-1	TRBJ1-2	NA	15	CSVREDSPANYGYTF	TGCAGCGTACGTGAGGACAGTCCAGCTAACTATGGCTACACCTTC
NA	TRBV5-4	TRBJ2-7	TRBD2	15	CASSPGLAGGYEQYF	TGTGCCAGCAGCCCGGGACTAGCGGGAGGGTACGAGCAGTACTTC
NA	TRBV29-1	TRBJ2-5	NA	16	CSVEDRGAELQETQYF	TGCAGCGTTGAAGATCGGGGGGCGGAACTCCAAGAGACCCAGTACTTC
NA	TRBV4-1	TRBJ2-7	TRBD1	15	CASSQTPGQSYEQYF	TGCGCCAGCAGCCAAACACCGGGACAGAGCTACGAGCAGTACTTC
NA	TRBV2	TRBJ1-5	NA	12	CASRGPDQPQHF	TGTGCCAGCAGGGGGCCCGATCAGCCCCAGCATTTT
NA	TRBV4-1	TRBJ1-5	NA	14	CAGSQGHVDQPQHF	TGCGCCGGCAGCCAGGGGCATGTGGACCAGCCCCAGCATTTT
NA	TRBV28	TRBJ1-1	TRBD1	14	CASSLRDRVTEAFF	TGTGCCAGCAGTTTAAGGGACAGGGTTACTGAAGCTTTCTTT
NA	TRBV15	TRBJ1-5	NA	14	CATSGWEGDQPQHF	TGTGCCACCAGCGGGTGGGAGGGGGATCAGCCCCAGCATTTT
once	TRBV6-1	TRBJ1-2	TRBD1	14	CASMTGTGDYGYTF	TGTGCCAGCATGACGGGGACAGGGGACTATGGCTACACCTTC
NA	TRBV29-1	TRBJ1-1	NA	13	CSVEGVRRTEAFF	TGCAGCGTTGAAGGGGTCCGGAGAACTGAAGCTTTCTTT
NA	TRBV9	TRBJ1-6	NA	14	CASSVEAGSSPLHF	TGTGCCAGCAGCGTAGAGGCAGGGTCATCACCCCTCCACTTT
NA	TRBV5-4	TRBJ2-1	NA	15	CASSLSAGSYNEQFF	TGTGCCAGCAGCTTATCAGCAGGTTCCTACAATGAGCAGTTCTTC
NA	TRBV15	TRBJ2-1	NA	16	CATSRELSGASNEQFF	TGTGCCACCAGCAGAGAGCTGAGTGGGGCCAGCAATGAGCAGTTCTTC
few	TRBV28	TRBJ2-1	NA	14	CASSLSGSGNEQFF	TGTGCCAGCAGTTTATCCGGGTCGGGGAATGAGCAGTTCTTC
NA	TRBV2	TRBJ2-3	TRBD2	15	CASSDGTIYTDTQYF	TGTGCCAGCAGCGATGGGACTATTTACACAGATACGCAGTATTTT
NA	TRBV30	TRBJ2-7	NA	19	CAWSVYPGRIFGESYEQYF	TGTGCCTGGAGTGTTTACCCCGGCCGGATCTTTGGAGAATCGTACGAGCAGTACTTC
NA	TRBV7-9	TRBJ2-7	TRBD2	16	CASSLDWPSGKYEQYF	TGTGCCAGCAGCCTTGATTGGCCTAGCGGGAAATACGAGCAGTACTTC
NA	TRBV2	TRBJ1-4	NA	16	CASSRIGYFTNEKLFF	TGTGCCAGCAGTCGTATCGGTTATTTTACTAATGAAAAACTGTTTTTT
NA	TRBV28	TRBJ2-1	TRBD1	13	CASSLNRGSEQFF	TGTGCCAGCAGTTTAAACAGGGGCAGTGAGCAGTTCTTC
NA	TRBV4-1	TRBJ2-7	TRBD2	15	CASSLSGSGAYEQYF	TGCGCCAGCAGCCTGAGCGGGAGTGGGGCCTACGAGCAGTACTTC
NA	TRBV2	TRBJ2-7	TRBD2	15	CASRGNSGRSHEQYF	TGTGCCAGCAGGGGAAATAGCGGGAGGTCCCACGAGCAGTACTTC
NA	TRBV2	TRBJ1-1	TRBD1	13	CASSGEGQIEAFF	TGTGCCAGCAGTGGAGAGGGACAGATTGAAGCTTTCTTT
NA	TRBV15	TRBJ2-7	NA	14	CATSRAVLHYEQYF	TGTGCCACCAGCAGAGCGGTTTTGCACTACGAGCAGTACTTC
few	TRBV7-9	TRBJ2-7	TRBD1	14	CASSRDREGYEQYF	TGTGCCAGCAGCCGCGACAGGGAAGGGTACGAGCAGTACTTC
NA	TRBV27	TRBJ2-7	TRBD2	14	CASSSLAGTYEQYF	TGTGCCAGCAGCTCTCTAGCGGGGACCTACGAGCAGTACTTC
NA	TRBV4-2	TRBJ1-1	TRBD1	15	CASSQRTGMNTEAFF	TGTGCCAGCAGTCAAAGGACAGGGATGAACACTGAAGCTTTCTTT
NA	TRBV4-2	TRBJ2-1	NA	16	CASSQAPISGGNEQFF	TGTGCCAGCAGCCAAGCACCCATTTCTGGCGGGAATGAGCAGTTCTTC
NA	TRBV9	TRBJ1-4	TRBD1	15	CASSVSGQGAEKLFF	TGTGCCAGCAGCGTTAGTGGGCAGGGGGCTGAAAAACTGTTTTTT
NA	TRBV30	TRBJ1-4	NA	15	CAWSEQGATNEKLFF	TGTGCCTGGAGCGAACAGGGTGCAACTAATGAAAAACTGTTTTTT
NA	TRBV10-2	TRBJ2-2	TRBD1	16	CASSESGTGRAGELFF	TGCGCCAGCAGTGAGTCCGGGACAGGGAGGGCCGGGGAGCTGTTTTTT
NA	TRBV2	TRBJ1-1	NA	17	CASSKDRIALGETEAFF	TGTGCCAGCAGTAAAGACAGGATTGCCCTTGGTGAAACTGAAGCTTTCTTT
NA	TRBV5-4	TRBJ2-7	NA	15	CASSRPDRGGYEQYF	TGTGCCAGCAGCCGACCCGACAGGGGAGGGTACGAGCAGTACTTC
once	TRBV18	TRBJ2-1	TRBD2	14	CASSPWTSGNEQFF	TGTGCCAGCTCACCTTGGACTAGCGGCAATGAGCAGTTCTTC
NA	TRBV2	TRBJ1-1	TRBD1	13	CASSRTGDTEAFF	TGTGCCAGCAGCCGGACAGGGGACACTGAAGCTTTCTTT
NA	TRBV28	TRBJ1-1	NA	14	CASSLGGANTEAFF	TGTGCCAGCAGTTTAGGAGGGGCGAACACTGAAGCTTTCTTT
NA	TRBV7-7	TRBJ2-1	TRBD2	16	CASSLSAGLADNEQFF	TGCGCTAGCAGCTTAAGCGCAGGACTAGCGGACAATGAGCAGTTCTTC
NA	TRBV7-9	TRBJ2-7	NA	13	CASSFQGTYEQYF	TGTGCCAGCAGCTTTCAGGGTACCTACGAGCAGTACTTC
NA	TRBV29-1	TRBJ2-3	NA	14	CSVSGVPSTDTQYF	TGCAGCGTCTCCGGGGTCCCATCCACAGATACGCAGTATTTT
NA	TRBV9	TRBJ1-2	TRBD1	13	CASSGQVAYGYTF	TGTGCCAGCAGTGGACAGGTGGCCTATGGCTACACCTTC
NA	TRBV27	TRBJ1-5	TRBD1	16	CASSARLTGLNQPQHF	TGTGCCAGCAGTGCCAGACTGACAGGGTTGAATCAGCCCCAGCATTTT
NA	TRBV30	TRBJ2-7	NA	15	CAWSVGWGVLYEQYF	TGTGCCTGGAGTGTCGGTTGGGGGGTTCTGTACGAGCAGTACTTC
NA	TRBV5-4	TRBJ2-1	NA	14	CASSFRQVDNEQFF	TGTGCCAGCAGCTTTAGGCAGGTCGACAATGAGCAGTTCTTC
NA	TRBV6-1	TRBJ2-1	TRBD2	15	CASSGSSGRWYEQFF	TGTGCCAGCAGCGGCTCTAGCGGGAGATGGTATGAGCAGTTCTTC
NA	TRBV7-6	TRBJ2-1	TRBD2	16	CASSFKSGLVVNEQFF	TGTGCCAGCAGCTTTAAATCGGGACTAGTGGTTAATGAGCAGTTCTTC
NA	TRBV7-6	TRBJ2-7	NA	15	CASSLQFGGTYEQYF	TGTGCCAGCAGCTTACAATTCGGCGGGACCTACGAGCAGTACTTC
few	TRBV7-3	TRBJ1-3	TRBD1	14	CASSTQGQGTVIYF	TGTGCCAGCAGCACTCAAGGACAGGGCACGGTCATATATTTT
NA	TRBV9	TRBJ2-2	NA	12	CASSTPGGELFF	TGTGCCAGCAGCACTCCAGGAGGGGAGCTGTTTTTT
NA	TRBV30	TRBJ2-1	NA	14	CAWTSGTDNNEQFF	TGTGCCTGGACCTCAGGGACTGATAACAATGAGCAGTTCTTC
NA	TRBV5-1	TRBJ2-1	NA	16	CASSLVPDSPYNEQFF	TGCGCCAGCAGCTTGGTTCCGGACAGTCCCTACAATGAGCAGTTCTTC
NA	TRBV7-9	TRBJ2-7	TRBD2	14	CASSLTSGAHEQYF	TGTGCCAGCAGCCTAACTAGCGGGGCCCACGAGCAGTACTTC
NA	TRBV7-8	TRBJ2-2	TRBD1	16	CASSTPGGAGTGELFF	TGTGCCAGCAGCACCCCAGGGGGCGCGGGCACCGGGGAGCTGTTTTTT
once	TRBV11-1	TRBJ2-7	TRBD2	14	CASSLDAGVYEQYF	TGTGCCAGCAGCTTAGATGCGGGAGTCTACGAGCAGTACTTC
NA	TRBV6-6	TRBJ2-3	NA	13	CASSYRTLDTQYF	TGTGCCAGCAGTTACCGGACTTTAGATACGCAGTATTTT
NA	TRBV2	TRBJ1-2	NA	13	CASSEGQVYGYTF	TGTGCCAGCAGTGAGGGTCAGGTCTATGGCTACACCTTC